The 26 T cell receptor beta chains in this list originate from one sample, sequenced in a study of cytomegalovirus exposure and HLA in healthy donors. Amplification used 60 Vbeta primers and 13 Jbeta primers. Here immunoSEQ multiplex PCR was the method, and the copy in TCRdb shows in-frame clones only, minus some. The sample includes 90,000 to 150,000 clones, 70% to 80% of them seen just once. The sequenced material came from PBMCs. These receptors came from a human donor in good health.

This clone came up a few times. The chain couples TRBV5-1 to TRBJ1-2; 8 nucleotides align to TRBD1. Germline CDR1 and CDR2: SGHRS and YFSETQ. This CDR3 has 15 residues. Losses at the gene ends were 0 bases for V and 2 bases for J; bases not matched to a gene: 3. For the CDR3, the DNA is TGCGCCAGCAGCTTGGCAGGGGGCGCGAACTATGGCTACACCTTC. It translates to CASSLAGGANYGYTF.

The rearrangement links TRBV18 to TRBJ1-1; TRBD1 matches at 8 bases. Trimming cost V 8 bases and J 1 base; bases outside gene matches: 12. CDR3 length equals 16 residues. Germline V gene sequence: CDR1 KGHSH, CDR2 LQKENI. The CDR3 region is CASRRAQGASNTEAFF. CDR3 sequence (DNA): TGTGCCAGCAGAAGGGCGCAGGGGGCGTCGAACACTGAAGCTTTCTTT.

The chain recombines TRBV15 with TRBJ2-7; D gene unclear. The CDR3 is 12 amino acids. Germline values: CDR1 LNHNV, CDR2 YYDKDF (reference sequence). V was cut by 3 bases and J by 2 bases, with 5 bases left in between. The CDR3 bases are TGTGCCACCAGCAGGGGCCCCTACGAGCAGTACTTC. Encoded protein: CATSRGPYEQYF.

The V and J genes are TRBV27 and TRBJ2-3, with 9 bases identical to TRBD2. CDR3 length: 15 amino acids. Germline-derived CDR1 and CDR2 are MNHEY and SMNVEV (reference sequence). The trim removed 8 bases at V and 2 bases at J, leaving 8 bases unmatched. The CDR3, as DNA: TGTGCCAGCGGGATAGCGGGGGCACTCACAGATACGCAGTATTTT. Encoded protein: CASGIAGALTDTQYF.

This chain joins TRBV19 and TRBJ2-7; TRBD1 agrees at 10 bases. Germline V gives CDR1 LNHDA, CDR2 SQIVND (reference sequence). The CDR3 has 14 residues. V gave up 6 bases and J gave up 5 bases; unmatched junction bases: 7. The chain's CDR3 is CASSATGGRNEQYF. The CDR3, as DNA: TGTGCCAGTAGCGCGACAGGGGGCCGAAACGAGCAGTACTTC.

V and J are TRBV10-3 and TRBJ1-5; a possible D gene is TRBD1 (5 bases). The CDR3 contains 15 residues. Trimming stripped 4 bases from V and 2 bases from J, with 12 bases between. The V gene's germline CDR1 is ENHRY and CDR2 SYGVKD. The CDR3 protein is CAISAGSNGNQPQHF. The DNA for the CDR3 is TGTGCCATCAGTGCAGGGTCGAACGGCAATCAGCCCCAGCATTTT.

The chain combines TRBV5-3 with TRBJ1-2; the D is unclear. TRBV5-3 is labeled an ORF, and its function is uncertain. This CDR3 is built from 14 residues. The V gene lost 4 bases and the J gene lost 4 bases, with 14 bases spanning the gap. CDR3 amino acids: CARSSGSGVYGYTF. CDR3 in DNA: TGTGCCAGAAGCAGCGGGTCGGGCGTCTATGGCTACACCTTC.

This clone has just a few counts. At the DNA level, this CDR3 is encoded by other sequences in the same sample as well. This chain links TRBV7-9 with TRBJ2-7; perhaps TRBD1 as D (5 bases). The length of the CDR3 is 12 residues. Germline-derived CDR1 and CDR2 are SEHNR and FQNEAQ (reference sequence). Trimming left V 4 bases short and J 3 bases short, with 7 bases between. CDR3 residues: CASSSGHYEQYF. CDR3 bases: TGTGCCAGCAGCTCCGGACACTACGAGCAGTACTTC. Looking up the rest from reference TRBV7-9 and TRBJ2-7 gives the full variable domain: DTGVSQNPRHKITKRGQNVTFRCDPISEHNRLYWYRQTLGQGPEFLTYFQNEAQLEKSRLLSDRFSAERPKGSFSTLEIQRTEQGDSAMYLCASSSGHYEQYFGPGTRLTVT.

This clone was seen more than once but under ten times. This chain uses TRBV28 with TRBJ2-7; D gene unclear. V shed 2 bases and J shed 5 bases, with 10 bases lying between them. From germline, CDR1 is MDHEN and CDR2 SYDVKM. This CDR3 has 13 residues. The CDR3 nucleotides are TGTGCCAGCAGTTTACAAGAGTTCCACGAGCAGTACTTC. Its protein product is CASSLQEFHEQYF.

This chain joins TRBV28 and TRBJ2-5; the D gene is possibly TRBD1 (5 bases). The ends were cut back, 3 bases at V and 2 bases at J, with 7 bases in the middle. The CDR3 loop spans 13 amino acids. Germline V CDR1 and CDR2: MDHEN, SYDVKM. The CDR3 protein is CASSFQGQETQYF. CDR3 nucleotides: TGTGCCAGCAGTTTTCAGGGTCAAGAGACCCAGTACTTC.

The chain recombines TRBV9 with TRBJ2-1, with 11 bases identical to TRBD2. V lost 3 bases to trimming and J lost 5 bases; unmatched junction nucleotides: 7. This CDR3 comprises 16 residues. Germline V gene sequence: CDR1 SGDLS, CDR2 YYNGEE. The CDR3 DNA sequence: TGTGCCAGCAGCGCCCCTAGCGGGGGGACAAACAATGAGCAGTTCTTC. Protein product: CASSAPSGGTNNEQFF.

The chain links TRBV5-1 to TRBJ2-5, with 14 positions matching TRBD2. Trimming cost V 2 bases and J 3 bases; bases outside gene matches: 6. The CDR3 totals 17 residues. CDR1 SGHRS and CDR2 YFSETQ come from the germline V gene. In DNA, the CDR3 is TGCGCCAGCAGCTTCACCCGACTAGCGGGGGGGAAAGAGACCCAGTACTTC. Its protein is CASSFTRLAGGKETQYF.

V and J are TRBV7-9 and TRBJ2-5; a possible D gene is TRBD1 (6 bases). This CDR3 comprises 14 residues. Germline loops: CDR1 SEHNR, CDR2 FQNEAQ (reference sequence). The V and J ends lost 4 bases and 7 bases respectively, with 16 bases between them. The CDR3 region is CASSSYQGKGTQYF. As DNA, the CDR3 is TGTGCCAGCAGCTCCTACCAGGGGAAAGGGACCCAGTACTTC.

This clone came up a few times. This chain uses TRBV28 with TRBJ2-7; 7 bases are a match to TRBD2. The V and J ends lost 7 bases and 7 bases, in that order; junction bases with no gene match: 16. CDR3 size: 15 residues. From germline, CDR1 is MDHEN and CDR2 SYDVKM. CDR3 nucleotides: TGTGCCAGCAAAACAGCGGGGTCGGGGCTTGGGGAGCAGTACTTC. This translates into CASKTAGSGLGEQYF.

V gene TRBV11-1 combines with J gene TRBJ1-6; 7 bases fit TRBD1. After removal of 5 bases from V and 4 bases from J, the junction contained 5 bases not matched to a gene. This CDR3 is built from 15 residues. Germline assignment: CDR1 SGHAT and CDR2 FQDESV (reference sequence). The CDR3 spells CASSPDRAYNSPLHF. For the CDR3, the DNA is TGTGCCAGCAGCCCTGACAGGGCGTATAATTCACCCCTCCACTTT.

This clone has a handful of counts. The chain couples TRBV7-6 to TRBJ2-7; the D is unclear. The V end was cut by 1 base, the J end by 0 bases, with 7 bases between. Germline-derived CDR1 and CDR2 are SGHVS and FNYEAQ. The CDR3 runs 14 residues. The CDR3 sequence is CASSLGQNSYEQYF. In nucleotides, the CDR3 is TGTGCCAGCAGCTTAGGGCAGAACTCCTACGAGCAGTACTTC. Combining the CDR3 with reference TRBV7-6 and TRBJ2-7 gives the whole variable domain GAGVSQSPRYKVTKRGQDVALRCDPISGHVSLYWYRQALGQGPEFLTYFNYEAQQDKSGLPNDRFSAERPEGSISTLTIQRTEQRDSAMYRCASSLGQNSYEQYFGPGTRLTVT.

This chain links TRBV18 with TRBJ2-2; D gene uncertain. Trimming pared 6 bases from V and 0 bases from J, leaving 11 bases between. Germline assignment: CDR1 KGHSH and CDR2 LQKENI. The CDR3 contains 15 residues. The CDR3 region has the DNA TGTGCCAGCTCCCTCTTTCAGTCGAACACCGGGGAGCTGTTTTTT. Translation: CASSLFQSNTGELFF. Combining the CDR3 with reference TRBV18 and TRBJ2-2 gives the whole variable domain NAGVMQNPRHLVRRRGQEARLRCSPMKGHSHVYWYRQLPEEGLKFMVYLQKENIIDESGMPKERFSAEFPKEGPSILRIQQVVRGDSAAYFCASSLFQSNTGELFFGEGSRLTVL.

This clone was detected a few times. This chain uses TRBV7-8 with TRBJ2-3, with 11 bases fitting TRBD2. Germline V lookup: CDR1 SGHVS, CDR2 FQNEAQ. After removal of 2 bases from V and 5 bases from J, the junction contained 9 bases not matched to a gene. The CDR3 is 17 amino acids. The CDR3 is CASSLIGLAGTIDTQYF. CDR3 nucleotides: TGTGCCAGCAGCTTAATCGGACTAGCGGGTACCATAGATACGCAGTATTTT.

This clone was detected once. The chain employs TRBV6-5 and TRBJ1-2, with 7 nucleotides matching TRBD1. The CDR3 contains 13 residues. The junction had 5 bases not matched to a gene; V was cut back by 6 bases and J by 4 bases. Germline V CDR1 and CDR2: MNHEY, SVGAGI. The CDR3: CASRETGFYGYTF. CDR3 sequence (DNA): TGTGCCAGCAGGGAGACAGGGTTCTATGGCTACACCTTC.

Written as DNA, the CDR3 is TGTGCCACCAAGGACTTGGGTGGTGCAGATACGCAGTATTTT. Residues: CATKDLGGADTQYF. J is TRBJ2-3 and V is TRBV15; weak D call: TRBD2 (5 bases). CDR1 is LNHNV and CDR2 is YYDKDF in the germline V gene (reference sequence). The CDR3 is 14 amino acids. Trimming removed 7 bases from V and 4 bases from J, with 15 bases in between.

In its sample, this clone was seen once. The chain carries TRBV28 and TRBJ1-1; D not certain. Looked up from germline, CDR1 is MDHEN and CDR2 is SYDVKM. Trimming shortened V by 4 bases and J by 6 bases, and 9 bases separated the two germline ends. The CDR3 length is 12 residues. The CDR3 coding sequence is TGTGCCAGCAGTTCGAGTCTCCCTGAAGCTTTCTTT. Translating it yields CASSSSLPEAFF. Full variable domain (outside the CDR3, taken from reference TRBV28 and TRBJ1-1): DVKVTQSSRYLVKRTGEKVFLECVQDMDHENMFWYRQDPGLGLRLIYFSYDVKMKEKGDIPEGYSVSREKKERFSLILESASTNQTSMYLCASSSSLPEAFFGQGTRLTVV.

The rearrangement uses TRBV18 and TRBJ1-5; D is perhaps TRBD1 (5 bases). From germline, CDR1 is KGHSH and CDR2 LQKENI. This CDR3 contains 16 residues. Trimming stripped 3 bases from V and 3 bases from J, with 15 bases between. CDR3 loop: CASSPMGGSVNQPQHF. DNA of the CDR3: TGTGCCAGCTCACCTATGGGGGGGTCGGTCAATCAGCCCCAGCATTTT.

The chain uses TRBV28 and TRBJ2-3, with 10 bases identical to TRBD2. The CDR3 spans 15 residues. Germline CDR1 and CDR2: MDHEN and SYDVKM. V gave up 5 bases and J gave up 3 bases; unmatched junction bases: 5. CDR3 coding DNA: TGTGCCAGCAGTGGTTGGACTAGCGGTACAGATACGCAGTATTTT. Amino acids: CASSGWTSGTDTQYF.

The CDR3 nucleotides are TGTGCCAGCAGTTGGCGGGGACAGGGATTCACCACTACGCAGTATTTT. Amino acid sequence: CASSWRGQGFTTTQYF. The chain joins TRBV28 to TRBJ2-3, with TRBD1 identical over 9 bases. The CDR3 spans 16 residues. CDR1 is MDHEN, CDR2 SYDVKM, per germline. Trimming removed 4 bases from V and 8 bases from J; junction bases left unmatched: 13.

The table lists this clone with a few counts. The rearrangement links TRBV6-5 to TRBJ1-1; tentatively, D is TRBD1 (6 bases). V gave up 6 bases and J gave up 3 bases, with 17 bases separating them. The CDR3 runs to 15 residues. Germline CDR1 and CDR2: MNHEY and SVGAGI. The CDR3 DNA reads TGTGCCAGCAGGCTTTCTCAGGGGCGGGACACTGAAGCTTTCTTT. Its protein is CASRLSQGRDTEAFF.

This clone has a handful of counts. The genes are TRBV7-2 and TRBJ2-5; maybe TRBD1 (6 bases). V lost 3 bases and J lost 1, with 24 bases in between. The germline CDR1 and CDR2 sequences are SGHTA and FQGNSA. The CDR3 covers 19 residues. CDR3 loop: CASSFGQFGRVTLQETQYF. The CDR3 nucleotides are TGTGCCAGCAGCTTTGGACAGTTTGGTCGAGTAACCCTCCAAGAGACCCAGTACTTC.